These 29 T cell receptor beta chains were all obtained from the same sample, sequenced in a study of cytomegalovirus exposure and HLA in healthy donors. With 60 Vbeta and 13 Jbeta primers, the PCR was carried out. The table came from immunoSEQ multiplex PCR; TCRdb's copy has only in-frame clones and leaves some out. The sample includes some 150,000 clones, under 80% of them seen just once. Material for sequencing was PBMCs. All receptors come from a male donor in good health and CMV-seronegative.

J is TRBJ2-5 and V is TRBV5-6; possibly TRBD2 for D (5 bases). CDR1 and CDR2 from the germline V gene are SGHDT and YYEEEE. V was cut by 1 base and J by 7 bases, with 14 bases left in between. The CDR3 runs 14 residues. CDR3 loop: CASSLLEGRATQYF. As DNA, the CDR3 is TGTGCCAGCAGCTTGCTAGAGGGTCGGGCGACCCAGTACTTC.

The J gene is TRBJ2-7, the V gene TRBV27, with D unclear. Trimming left V 5 bases short and J 0 bases short, with 5 bases between. The CDR3 consists of 12 residues. Germline V gene lookup returns CDR1 MNHEY and CDR2 SMNVEV (reference sequence). The CDR3 protein is CASSPSSYEQYF. Written as DNA, the CDR3 is TGTGCCAGCAGTCCGAGCTCCTACGAGCAGTACTTC.

J is TRBJ2-7 and V is TRBV9; D possibly corresponds to TRBD2 (6 bases). CDR1 is SGDLS, CDR2 YYNGEE, per germline. Trimming cost V 4 bases and J 3 bases, with 14 bases left between them. The CDR3 has 14 residues. The CDR3 bases are TGTGCCAGCAGCCCGGGGGTAAGGGACTACGAGCAGTACTTC. It is translated as CASSPGVRDYEQYF.

The CDR3 nucleotides read TGCGCCAGCAGCCAAGTGGTCGGGGTGGCGAACTATGGCTACACCTTC. Translated: CASSQVVGVANYGYTF. V gene TRBV4-3 combines with J gene TRBJ1-2; D gene uncertain. Germline V gene sequence: CDR1 LGHNA, CDR2 YSLEER. This CDR3 contains 16 residues. The V end lost 1 base, the J end lost 2 bases, and 14 bases lay between the germline ends.

The table lists this clone with a few counts. The chain combines TRBV5-1 with TRBJ2-7; 10 nucleotides align to TRBD2. This CDR3 spans 18 amino acids. V trimming: 1 base; J trimming: 0 bases; junction bases outside the gene matches: 10. The germline gives CDR1 SGHRS, CDR2 YFSETQ. The CDR3 reads CASSLPPAGGPPSYEQYF. DNA of the CDR3: TGCGCCAGCAGCTTGCCACCAGCGGGAGGGCCCCCCTCCTACGAGCAGTACTTC.

This chain connects TRBV6-5 to TRBJ1-1; D is perhaps TRBD1 (6 bases). V was pared by 4 bases and J by 6 bases, with 18 bases between. Germline V gives CDR1 MNHEY, CDR2 SVGAGI. This CDR3 is 15 amino acids long. CDR3 bases: TGTGCCAGCAGTTCCAACACCCTACCAGGGGCTGAAGCTTTCTTT. It encodes CASSSNTLPGAEAFF.

The V call is TRBV5-1, the J call TRBJ1-1, with 7 bases aligning to TRBD1. The CDR3 sequence is 13 residues long. In germline, CDR1 is SGHRS, CDR2 YFSETQ. The V and J ends lost 7 bases and 1 base, in that order; junction bases with no gene match: 4. The chain's CDR3 is CASRGQPNTEAFF. For the CDR3, the DNA is TGCGCCAGCCGGGGACAGCCGAACACTGAAGCTTTCTTT.

The V call is TRBV6-5, the J call TRBJ1-1; D unresolved. Deletions cut 7 bases from V and 4 bases from J, with 13 bases between. Germline V gene lookup returns CDR1 MNHEY and CDR2 SVGAGI. CDR3 length equals 13 residues. CDR3 in amino acids: CASTNSWSTEAFF. The CDR3 DNA follows: TGTGCCAGCACCAACTCATGGTCCACTGAAGCTTTCTTT.

This clone was observed a single time. The chain has TRBV7-3 and TRBJ1-2, with D possibly matching TRBD1 (6 bases). Germline CDR1 reads SGHTA; CDR2 reads FQGTGA. Trimming cost V 1 base and J 8 bases, with 11 bases left between them. The CDR3 has 13 amino acids. The CDR3: CASSLRAGDGYTF. The CDR3 DNA sequence: TGTGCCAGCAGCTTAAGGGCAGGGGACGGCTACACCTTC.

This chain links TRBV9 with TRBJ1-2; D might be TRBD1 (5 bases). The ends were cut back, 4 bases at V and 2 bases at J, with 12 bases in the middle. Looked up from germline, CDR1 is SGDLS and CDR2 is YYNGEE. The CDR3 is 14 residues long. In DNA form, the CDR3 reads TGTGCCAGCAGCCCTGGGGGGTTGAACTATGGCTACACCTTC. It codes for CASSPGGLNYGYTF.

The CDR3 sequence is CASSSSGSWYEQYF. In nucleotides, the CDR3 is TGTGCCAGCAGTTCTAGCGGGAGTTGGTACGAGCAGTACTTC. The rearrangement uses TRBV6-5 and TRBJ2-7; 10 bases are shared with TRBD2. Germline CDR1 MNHEY, CDR2 SVGAGI. The ends lost 4 bases at V and 4 bases at J; junction bases unmatched: 4. This CDR3 has 14 residues.

V is TRBV7-9 and J is TRBJ2-7; D gene unclear. The germline CDR1 and CDR2 sequences are SEHNR and FQNEAQ (reference sequence). V was clipped by 4 bases and J by 3 bases, with 25 bases between them. The CDR3 sequence is 18 residues long. The CDR3 DNA sequence: TGTGCCAGCAGCTCATCAAAACTATCGCCCTTAAAAAACTACGAGCAGTACTTC. Its translation: CASSSSKLSPLKNYEQYF.

The rearrangement links TRBV5-1 to TRBJ1-1; 11 nucleotides line up with TRBD1. The trim removed 1 base at V and 4 bases at J, leaving 6 bases unmatched. Looked up from germline, CDR1 is SGHRS and CDR2 is YFSETQ. This CDR3 is 16 amino acids long. The CDR3 DNA reads as TGCGCCAGCAGCTTGCCCTTAGGGACAGGGGGCACTGAAGCTTTCTTT. It is translated as CASSLPLGTGGTEAFF.

The rearrangement uses TRBV6-6 and TRBJ2-7, with a tentative D call TRBD1 (6 bases). The CDR3 spans 15 residues. With 4 bases removed from V and 2 bases from J, the gap between germline ends came to 15 bases. Germline assignment: CDR1 MNHNY and CDR2 SVGAGI (reference sequence). CDR3 protein: CASSLRDTLTYEQYF. The CDR3 DNA reads TGTGCCAGCAGTTTAAGGGACACCCTAACCTACGAGCAGTACTTC.

This clone was observed a few times. The J gene is TRBJ2-1, the V gene TRBV5-1; D is perhaps TRBD2 (5 bases). The CDR3 is 15 amino acids. V was clipped by 0 bases and J by 0 bases, with 7 bases between them. The germline V gene has CDR1 SGHRS and CDR2 YFSETQ. The DNA of the CDR3 is TGCGCCAGCAGCTTGGGTAGCGCCTCCTACAATGAGCAGTTCTTC. It codes for CASSLGSASYNEQFF.

This chain links TRBV5-1 with TRBJ2-1, with TRBD1 as a possible D gene (6 bases). This CDR3 has 14 residues. V was trimmed by 1 base and J by 7 bases, leaving 12 bases between them. The germline V gene encodes CDR1 SGHRS and CDR2 YFSETQ. The CDR3 spells CASSLFSGQNEQFF. In DNA, the CDR3 is TGCGCCAGCAGCTTGTTTTCCGGACAGAATGAGCAGTTCTTC. The whole variable domain, remainder taken from reference TRBV5-1 and TRBJ2-1, is KAGVTQTPRYLIKTRGQQVTLSCSPISGHRSVSWYQQTPGQGLQFLFEYFSETQRNKGNFPGRFSGRQFSNSRSEMNVSTLELGDSALYLCASSLFSGQNEQFFGPGTRLTVL.

This chain connects TRBV7-9 to TRBJ2-7; the D gene is possibly TRBD1 (6 bases). The V and J ends lost 5 bases and 7 bases respectively, with 21 bases between them. Germline-derived CDR1 and CDR2 are SEHNR and FQNEAQ (reference sequence). This CDR3 spans 15 amino acids. The CDR3 DNA is TGTGCCAGCAGCCAGGGGAGTATCGCCTTGGAGGAGCAGTACTTC. It codes for CASSQGSIALEEQYF. Looking up the rest from reference TRBV7-9 and TRBJ2-7 gives the full variable domain: DTGVSQNPRHKITKRGQNVTFRCDPISEHNRLYWYRQTLGQGPEFLTYFQNEAQLEKSRLLSDRFSAERPKGSFSTLEIQRTEQGDSAMYLCASSQGSIALEEQYFGPGTRLTVT.

The CDR3 loop reads CASSKDRAENQPQHF. For the CDR3, the DNA is TGTGCCAGCAGCAAGGACAGGGCAGAAAATCAGCCCCAGCATTTT. J is TRBJ1-5 and V is TRBV7-2; 8 nucleotides agree with TRBD1. Germline V gene data show CDR1 as SGHTA and CDR2 as FQGNSA. V was clipped by 5 bases and J by 4 bases; unmatched bases: 7. This CDR3 spans 15 amino acids.

The CDR3 DNA reads as TGCGCCAGCAGCCTCGGGAGAGACTCCTACGAGCAGTACTTC. Amino acids: CASSLGRDSYEQYF. V is TRBV4-3 and J is TRBJ2-7; TRBD2 might be the D (6 bases). The V end was cut by 4 bases, the J end by 0 bases, with 10 bases between. The CDR3 is made up of 14 amino acids. Germline lookup yields CDR1 LGHNA and CDR2 YSLEER.

The gene calls are TRBV7-2 and TRBJ2-7; D call uncertain. The CDR3 runs to 13 residues. V gave up 1 base and J gave up 9 bases, with 13 bases separating them. CDR1 is SGHTA and CDR2 is FQGNSA in the germline V gene. CDR3 residues: CASSLVGFEWQYF. CDR3 nucleotides: TGTGCCAGCAGCTTAGTCGGGTTTGAATGGCAGTACTTC.

This clone was seen just once. This rearrangement joins TRBV6-1 to TRBJ2-5, with a possible D match to TRBD2 (5 bases). The length of the CDR3 is 12 residues. The germline V gene has CDR1 MNHNS and CDR2 SASEGT. Trimming took 7 bases from V and 1 from J, leaving 7 bases between them. In DNA, the CDR3 is TGTGCCAGCAAGCGGTCCCAAGAGACCCAGTACTTC. It specifies CASKRSQETQYF.

The rearrangement joins TRBV5-4 to TRBJ2-2; 9 nucleotides align to TRBD2. V was clipped by 6 bases and J by 7 bases; unmatched bases: 10. Germline assignment: CDR1 SGHNT and CDR2 YYREEE (reference sequence). CDR3 length: 15 amino acids. The CDR3 DNA follows: TGTGCCAGCACAACGCGGGAGGGCCCGGGCGGGGAGCTGTTTTTT. It specifies CASTTREGPGGELFF.

For the CDR3, the DNA is TGTGCCAGCAGTGTGACGACAGTGGCAACTCGTTCCTACGAGCAGTACTTC. Amino acid sequence: CASSVTTVATRSYEQYF. The chain has TRBV25-1 and TRBJ2-7, with D maybe TRBD1 (5 bases). This CDR3 is built from 17 residues. V was clipped by 4 bases and J by 1 base, with 20 bases between them. The V gene's germline CDR1 is MGHDK and CDR2 SYGVNS.

The CDR3 nucleotides are TGCGCCAGCAGCATCGGACAGGGGCTTCCCCATCCCTACGAGCAGTACTTC. Protein: CASSIGQGLPHPYEQYF. The chain has TRBV5-1 and TRBJ2-7; 9 bases agree with TRBD1. Germline values: CDR1 SGHRS, CDR2 YFSETQ. J was trimmed by 2 bases and V by 4 bases; bases with no gene match: 13. CDR3 length: 17 amino acids.

The chain combines TRBV5-6 with TRBJ1-2; D not certain. Germline assignment: CDR1 SGHDT and CDR2 YYEEEE. Trimming removed 6 bases from V and 5 bases from J, with 14 bases in between. The CDR3 length is 13 residues. CDR3 in DNA: TGTGCCAGCATCGGGCGGGTCCTATATGGCTACACCTTC. Protein: CASIGRVLYGYTF.

V usage is TRBV19 and J usage is TRBJ2-2; a weak D match, TRBD1 (6 bases). The CDR3 runs to 14 residues. Germline values: CDR1 LNHDA, CDR2 SQIVND (reference sequence). Trimming removed 5 bases from V and 5 bases from J, with 12 bases in between. CDR3 in amino acids: CASSFLRGTGELFF. CDR3 coding DNA: TGTGCCAGTAGTTTCTTGAGGGGGACCGGGGAGCTGTTTTTT.

This rearrangement joins TRBV6-5 to TRBJ2-7; D is perhaps TRBD1 (5 bases). CDR3 length: 13 residues. The V and J ends lost 2 bases and 7 bases respectively, with 12 bases between them. In germline, CDR1 is MNHEY, CDR2 SVGAGI. The CDR3 nucleotides read TGTGCCAGCAGTTACCGCCTAGACAGTGAGCAGTACTTC. Its translation is CASSYRLDSEQYF.

The chain joins TRBV27 to TRBJ2-1; TRBD2 aligns across 15 bases. The CDR3 extends over 18 amino acids. Germline CDR1 MNHEY, CDR2 SMNVEV (reference sequence). V was clipped by 5 bases and J by 5 bases; unmatched bases: 10. For the CDR3, the DNA is TGTGCCAGCAGTCCGAGGACTAGCGGGGGGGGGAGGAACAATGAGCAGTTCTTC. The encoded protein is CASSPRTSGGGRNNEQFF.

This clone came up once. The V call is TRBV4-3, the J call TRBJ2-1; 15 bases are shared with TRBD2. V trimming: 3 bases; J trimming: 6 bases; junction bases outside the gene matches: 0. The germline V gene encodes CDR1 LGHNA and CDR2 YSLEER. This CDR3 is 15 amino acids long. The CDR3 bases are TGCGCCAGCAGCCAGGGACTAGCGGGGGGCAATGAGCAGTTCTTC. It encodes CASSQGLAGGNEQFF.